This is a list of T cell receptor beta chains from one sample in a study of neurological immune-mediated disorders. TCRdb redid the calling of the 5' RACE reads with MiXCR, one entry per CDR3 protein. The sample has 14,000 or so distinct CDR3 sequences; approximately 7% are singletons. The specimen sequenced was CD8+ T cells from blood. The receptors here all came from a woman aged 40 to 50 in good health. Both conserved end residues are part of each CDR3. A D gene is named only where the DNA matches it firmly. The listing skips clone size in some rows; elsewhere it reads once, few, many or a size class.

d_gene,abundance,len,v_gene,j_gene,CDR3nt,CDR3aa
-,many,17,TRBV4-2,TRBJ2-4,TGTGCCAGCAGCCAAGAATTGGTAATAGGGCCCAAAAACATTCAGTACTTC,CASSQELVIGPKNIQYF
-,many,14,TRBV20-1,TRBJ1-3,TGCAGTGCTAGAGATAAGGTCTATGGAAACACCATATATTTT,CSARDKVYGNTIYF
TRBD2,many,16,TRBV5-1,TRBJ2-3,TGCGCCAGCAGCTTGGCCGGACTAGCGGGAGGAGATACGCAGTATTTT,CASSLAGLAGGDTQYF
-,many,15,TRBV4-1,TRBJ2-1,TGCGCCAGCAGCCCCCCGTGGACCACCTACAATGAGCAGTTCTTC,CASSPPWTTYNEQFF
-,few,10,TRBV11-2,TRBJ2-7,TGTGCCAGCAGCCACTACGAGCAGTACTTC,CASSHYEQYF
-,many,18,TRBV3-1,TRBJ1-2,TGTGCCAGCAGCCAAGGGGGAATCCGGGATCCCTTCCGACGGGGCTACACCTTC,CASSQGGIRDPFRRGYTF
TRBD1,few,14,TRBV19,TRBJ1-5,TGTGCCAGTATGCCAGGGGGATACAATCAGCCCCAGCATTTT,CASMPGGYNQPQHF
-,-,17,TRBV7-6,TRBJ1-3,TGTGCCAGCAGCTTAGGGGGCGCGGGCTTCTCTGGAAACACCATATATTTT,CASSLGGAGFSGNTIYF
TRBD1,medium-sized,13,TRBV2,TRBJ2-7,TGTGCCAGCAAGGACAGGTGGAACTACGAGCAGTACTTC,CASKDRWNYEQYF
-,many,16,TRBV27,TRBJ2-6,TGTGCCAGCAGTTTTGTTGGGAGCTCTGGGGCCAACGTCCTGACTTTC,CASSFVGSSGANVLTF
-,many,16,TRBV4-2,TRBJ2-1,TGTGCCAGCAGCTCTGCGGCCGGAACCTCCTACAATGAGCAGTTCTTC,CASSSAAGTSYNEQFF
TRBD1,many,17,TRBV6-2/TRBV6-3,TRBJ2-4,TGTGCCAGCAGTTACCTCCAGGGGGCTGAGGGCAAAAACATTCAGTACTTC,CASSYLQGAEGKNIQYF
TRBD1,many,17,TRBV6-2/TRBV6-3,TRBJ2-1,TGTGCCAGCAGTTACTGGGGACAGGGCAGATCCTACAATGAGCAGTTCTTC,CASSYWGQGRSYNEQFF
-,many,11,TRBV7-9,TRBJ2-3,TGTGCCAGCAGCTCTGACGATACGCAGTATTTT,CASSSDDTQYF
-,many,15,TRBV27,TRBJ2-5,TGTGCCAGCAGTTTAGGGGCAGGGGAAACGGAGACCCAGTACTTC,CASSLGAGETETQYF
-,many,14,TRBV5-1,TRBJ1-5,TGCGCCAGCAGCTTGGCTGGGGCCAATCAGCCCCAGCATTTT,CASSLAGANQPQHF
TRBD2,many,14,TRBV10-3,TRBJ2-7,TGTGCCATCAACCCCGGGACTAACGACTACGAGCAGTACTTC,CAINPGTNDYEQYF
TRBD2,many,16,TRBV5-1,TRBJ2-3,TGCGCCAGCAGCTTGGGAGCGGGGGGGACCACAGATACGCAGTATTTT,CASSLGAGGTTDTQYF
-,many,14,TRBV28,TRBJ1-4,TGTGCCAGCAGTCACCGGGGGGATCGGGAAAAACTGTTTTTT,CASSHRGDREKLFF
-,many,17,TRBV28,TRBJ2-5,TGTGCCAGCAGTATTTCCTGGGGACAGCGACGGGGGGAGACCCAGTACTTC,CASSISWGQRRGETQYF
-,many,13,TRBV10-3,TRBJ2-7,TGTGCCATCAGTGAGTCCCTAGTACACGAGCAGTACTTC,CAISESLVHEQYF
TRBD1,many,14,TRBV20-1,TRBJ1-5,TGCAGTGGAGGGAGGGGACAGAGCAATCAGCCCCAGCATTTT,CSGGRGQSNQPQHF
-,-,16,TRBV7-8,TRBJ1-4,TGTGCCAGCAGCTTAGGAGTGGGAGGGGCTAATGAAAAACTGTTTTTT,CASSLGVGGANEKLFF
-,-,14,TRBV30,TRBJ2-2,TGTGCCTGGATGAGACGAACGGACACCGGGGAGCTGTTTTTT,CAWMRRTDTGELFF
TRBD1,many,15,TRBV7-6,TRBJ2-7,TGTGCCAGCAGCCACGAGCCGGGACAGAACTACGAGCAGTACTTC,CASSHEPGQNYEQYF
TRBD2,medium-sized,17,TRBV3-1,TRBJ2-2,TGTGCCAGCAGCCAAGAACCCGGGCTAGCGGGAGACAGGGAGCTGTTTTTT,CASSQEPGLAGDRELFF
TRBD2,many,16,TRBV4-1,TRBJ2-7,TGCGCCAGCAGCCTGTTTAGCGGGGGCAGCTCCTACGAGCAGTACTTC,CASSLFSGGSSYEQYF